A selection of T cell receptor beta chains follows, all from one sample in a study of molecular identifiers for immune sequencing clone quantification. TCRdb reprocessed the PCR reads via MiXCR and lists one record per CDR3 protein. The table lists about 320,000 distinct CDR3 sequences, roughly 23% of them singletons. Sequenced: naive CD8+ T cells from blood, with Jurkat cell RNA spiked in. These receptor sequences come from a human donor in good health. Some libraries in this study had Jurkat cell RNA spiked in. The CDR3 runs from the conserved cysteine through the conserved F or W. Fields, in order: clone size, V gene, D gene, J gene, CDR3 DNA, CDR3 protein. The D gene is left open where the match is weak. Some rows mark clone size as missing; the rest say once, few, many or name a class of expanded clone.

clone size: NA
V gene: TRBV11-2
D gene: NA
J gene: TRBJ1-6
CDR3 DNA: TGTGCCAGCAGCTTAACTTTAGGGAGTAATTCACCCCTCCACTTT
CDR3 protein: CASSLTLGSNSPLHF

clone size: many
V gene: TRBV12-3/TRBV12-4
D gene: NA
J gene: TRBJ1-1
CDR3 DNA: TGTGCCAGCAGGGAGTGGGGATCCCCTGAAGCTTTCTTT
CDR3 protein: CASREWGSPEAFF

clone size: many
V gene: TRBV9
D gene: TRBD1
J gene: TRBJ2-1
CDR3 DNA: TGTGCCAGCAGCGTAGTTTTGACAGGGTCCCTTGATGAGCAGTTCTTC
CDR3 protein: CASSVVLTGSLDEQFF

clone size: many
V gene: TRBV7-9
D gene: TRBD2
J gene: TRBJ2-2
CDR3 DNA: TGTGCCAGCAGCTTGATCGGCGGGAGAGGAAGGAACACCGGGGAGCTGTTTTTT
CDR3 protein: CASSLIGGRGRNTGELFF

clone size: many
V gene: TRBV10-3
D gene: NA
J gene: TRBJ2-7
CDR3 DNA: TGTGCCATCCGCGACAGGTCCTACGAGCAGTACTTC
CDR3 protein: CAIRDRSYEQYF

clone size: few
V gene: TRBV2
D gene: NA
J gene: TRBJ2-3
CDR3 DNA: TGTGCCAGCATGCCCCGGCGGGACGGCACAGATACGCAGTATTTT
CDR3 protein: CASMPRRDGTDTQYF

clone size: NA
V gene: TRBV4-2
D gene: TRBD2
J gene: TRBJ2-3
CDR3 DNA: TGTGCCAGCAGCCAAGAGAGCGGGAGCTTGGCAGATACGCAGTATTTT
CDR3 protein: CASSQESGSLADTQYF

clone size: many
V gene: TRBV7-9
D gene: TRBD2
J gene: TRBJ2-3
CDR3 DNA: TGTGCCAGCAGCCCCCCCGAACTAGCGCGGAGGACAGATACGCAGTATTTT
CDR3 protein: CASSPPELARRTDTQYF

clone size: NA
V gene: TRBV10-3
D gene: TRBD2
J gene: TRBJ2-7
CDR3 DNA: TGTGCCATCAGTGTTTCCAGCGGGGGGACCTACGAGCGGTACTTC
CDR3 protein: CAISVSSGGTYERYF

clone size: many
V gene: TRBV12-3/TRBV12-4
D gene: NA
J gene: TRBJ2-5
CDR3 DNA: TGTGCCAGCAGTTTATACCTGGGGGAGACCCAGTACTTC
CDR3 protein: CASSLYLGETQYF

clone size: many
V gene: TRBV5-6
D gene: NA
J gene: TRBJ2-7
CDR3 DNA: TGTGCCACCGGGATCCGAGAGGCGACCTACGAGCAGTACTTC
CDR3 protein: CATGIREATYEQYF

clone size: many
V gene: TRBV29-1
D gene: NA
J gene: TRBJ2-6
CDR3 DNA: TGCAGCGTTGAAGCACCCCCGCCGGCCGGGGCCAACGTCCTGACTTTC
CDR3 protein: CSVEAPPPAGANVLTF

clone size: many
V gene: TRBV27
D gene: NA
J gene: TRBJ2-7
CDR3 DNA: TGTGCCAGCAGTTTATCAGCAGGGGTCTACGAGCAGTACTTC
CDR3 protein: CASSLSAGVYEQYF

clone size: NA
V gene: TRBV6-2/TRBV6-3
D gene: NA
J gene: TRBJ1-4
CDR3 DNA: TGTGCCAGCAGTAAATGGGGACACCATTCCGGGATCGAAAAACTGTTTTTT
CDR3 protein: CASSKWGHHSGIEKLFF

clone size: many
V gene: TRBV7-6
D gene: NA
J gene: TRBJ2-7
CDR3 DNA: TGTGCCAGCAGCTTAGACGGATCTGGCCGATACGAGCAGTACTTC
CDR3 protein: CASSLDGSGRYEQYF

clone size: NA
V gene: TRBV3-1
D gene: TRBD2
J gene: TRBJ2-7
CDR3 DNA: TGTGCCAGCAGCCAAGGGGTAGCGGGAGTAGACTACGAGCAGTACTTC
CDR3 protein: CASSQGVAGVDYEQYF

clone size: many
V gene: TRBV6-2/TRBV6-3
D gene: NA
J gene: TRBJ2-7
CDR3 DNA: TGTGCCAGCATCAACCGGGACGGGACCTACGAGCAGTACTTC
CDR3 protein: CASINRDGTYEQYF

clone size: many
V gene: TRBV13
D gene: TRBD1
J gene: TRBJ2-5
CDR3 DNA: TGTGCCAGCAGCTCGGGACAGGAAGAGACCCAGTACTTC
CDR3 protein: CASSSGQEETQYF

clone size: many
V gene: TRBV12-3/TRBV12-4
D gene: NA
J gene: TRBJ1-6
CDR3 DNA: TGTGCCAGCAGTATCCAGAGCTCCTATAATTCACCCCTCCACTTT
CDR3 protein: CASSIQSSYNSPLHF

clone size: many
V gene: TRBV18
D gene: NA
J gene: TRBJ2-7
CDR3 DNA: TGTGCCAGCTCACCACGAGGGGTACGGAACGAGCAGTACTTC
CDR3 protein: CASSPRGVRNEQYF

clone size: many
V gene: TRBV28
D gene: TRBD2
J gene: TRBJ2-7
CDR3 DNA: TGTGCCAGCAGTGAGCGGGATAACTACGAGCAGTACTTC
CDR3 protein: CASSERDNYEQYF

clone size: few
V gene: TRBV5-1
D gene: NA
J gene: TRBJ2-3
CDR3 DNA: TGCGCCAGCAGCTTCCTTAACGGGGCCACAGATACGCAGTATTTT
CDR3 protein: CASSFLNGATDTQYF

clone size: few
V gene: TRBV25-1
D gene: NA
J gene: TRBJ2-1
CDR3 DNA: TGTGCCAGCAGTGATCTTGGTGGGGTAGCCTACAATGAGCAGTTCTTC
CDR3 protein: CASSDLGGVAYNEQFF

clone size: NA
V gene: TRBV7-9
D gene: NA
J gene: TRBJ2-7
CDR3 DNA: TGTGCCAGCAGCTCTACCTACGGGCAGTACTTC
CDR3 protein: CASSSTYGQYF

clone size: NA
V gene: TRBV4-1
D gene: NA
J gene: TRBJ2-7
CDR3 DNA: TGCGCCAGCAGCCAGGAACAGGGTTTGTACGAGCAGTACTTC
CDR3 protein: CASSQEQGLYEQYF

clone size: few
V gene: TRBV29-1
D gene: NA
J gene: TRBJ2-3
CDR3 DNA: TGCAGCGTTGAAGGACTTGACTCCACAGATACGCAGTATTTT
CDR3 protein: CSVEGLDSTDTQYF

clone size: many
V gene: TRBV7-2
D gene: NA
J gene: TRBJ2-2
CDR3 DNA: TGTGGTCAGCCCGGATACACCGGGGAGCTGTTTTTT
CDR3 protein: CGQPGYTGELFF

clone size: few
V gene: TRBV7-8
D gene: NA
J gene: TRBJ2-7
CDR3 DNA: TGTGCCAGCAGCTTGTTTGTCTACGAGCAGTACTTC
CDR3 protein: CASSLFVYEQYF

clone size: many
V gene: TRBV11-2
D gene: NA
J gene: TRBJ2-1
CDR3 DNA: TGTGCCAGCAGCTTAACGTTTTATGAGCAGTTCTTC
CDR3 protein: CASSLTFYEQFF

clone size: few
V gene: TRBV2
D gene: TRBD2
J gene: TRBJ2-3
CDR3 DNA: TGTGCCAGCAGTGAAATTAGCGGGAGGGGGCTCGGCACAGATACGCAGTATTTT
CDR3 protein: CASSEISGRGLGTDTQYF

clone size: few
V gene: TRBV11-3
D gene: NA
J gene: TRBJ2-1
CDR3 DNA: TGTGCCAGCAGCTTTGGAGGACGGCGCAATGAGCAGTTCTTC
CDR3 protein: CASSFGGRRNEQFF

clone size: many
V gene: TRBV28
D gene: TRBD1
J gene: TRBJ2-7
CDR3 DNA: TGTGCCAGCAGTTCCGGGACAGGGTACTCCTACGAGCAGTACTTC
CDR3 protein: CASSSGTGYSYEQYF

clone size: many
V gene: TRBV19
D gene: NA
J gene: TRBJ2-7
CDR3 DNA: TGTGCCAGTAGTGCGAACTCCTACGAGCAGTACTTC
CDR3 protein: CASSANSYEQYF

clone size: NA
V gene: TRBV6-6
D gene: TRBD1
J gene: TRBJ1-2
CDR3 DNA: TGTGCCAGCAGTGGACAGGGTTACGACTATGGCTACACCTTC
CDR3 protein: CASSGQGYDYGYTF

clone size: few
V gene: TRBV20-1
D gene: TRBD2
J gene: TRBJ2-3
CDR3 DNA: TGCAGTGCGGAGAAGGGACTAGCGGGAGTATACACAGATACGCAGTATTTT
CDR3 protein: CSAEKGLAGVYTDTQYF

clone size: many
V gene: TRBV7-3
D gene: NA
J gene: TRBJ2-2
CDR3 DNA: TGTGCCAGCAGCTCTCAGTTAGGGACCGGGGAGCTGTTTTTT
CDR3 protein: CASSSQLGTGELFF

clone size: many
V gene: TRBV28
D gene: TRBD1
J gene: TRBJ1-1
CDR3 DNA: TGTGCCAGTACAGGGGGCATACGGTACACTGAAGCTTTCTTT
CDR3 protein: CASTGGIRYTEAFF

clone size: many
V gene: TRBV6-5
D gene: NA
J gene: TRBJ1-3
CDR3 DNA: TGTGCCAGCAGTTTAGAGACAGACGGGGCGGACACCATATATTTT
CDR3 protein: CASSLETDGADTIYF

clone size: many
V gene: TRBV7-9
D gene: NA
J gene: TRBJ1-1
CDR3 DNA: TGTGCCAGCAGTTATAATCCGGGAGCTGAAGCTTTCTTT
CDR3 protein: CASSYNPGAEAFF

clone size: many
V gene: TRBV28
D gene: NA
J gene: TRBJ2-5
CDR3 DNA: TGTGCCAGCAGTTTATATCGGGGGCCCCAGTACTTC
CDR3 protein: CASSLYRGPQYF

clone size: many
V gene: TRBV20-1
D gene: NA
J gene: TRBJ2-1
CDR3 DNA: TGCAGTGCTAGAGGGGCTAGCGACTTCTCCTACAATGAGCAGTTCTTC
CDR3 protein: CSARGASDFSYNEQFF

clone size: many
V gene: TRBV4-1
D gene: TRBD1
J gene: TRBJ1-1
CDR3 DNA: TGCGCCAGCAGCCAAGGGGACAGGGGTGGGACTGAAGCTTTCTTT
CDR3 protein: CASSQGDRGGTEAFF

clone size: many
V gene: TRBV7-9
D gene: TRBD1
J gene: TRBJ1-4
CDR3 DNA: TGTGCCAGCAGCGACGCCGCGACAGGGAATGAAAAACTGTTTTTT
CDR3 protein: CASSDAATGNEKLFF

clone size: NA
V gene: TRBV14
D gene: NA
J gene: TRBJ1-1
CDR3 DNA: TGTGCCAGCAGCCAAGTTTTAGGCATGAACACTGAAGCTTTCTTT
CDR3 protein: CASSQVLGMNTEAFF

clone size: many
V gene: TRBV7-3
D gene: NA
J gene: TRBJ2-7
CDR3 DNA: TGTGCCAGCAGCTTATTTGGGGGATGGGAGCAGTACTTC
CDR3 protein: CASSLFGGWEQYF

clone size: few
V gene: TRBV19
D gene: TRBD1
J gene: TRBJ2-1
CDR3 DNA: TGTGCCAGCACCGGGACAGGGGGACCCCTTGATGAGCAGTTCTTC
CDR3 protein: CASTGTGGPLDEQFF

clone size: NA
V gene: TRBV12-3/TRBV12-4
D gene: NA
J gene: TRBJ1-1
CDR3 DNA: TGTGCCTGCAGCCCATCCGAACCTTATATCAGGGGCACTGAAGCTTTCTTT
CDR3 protein: CACSPSEPYIRGTEAFF

clone size: NA
V gene: TRBV12-3/TRBV12-4
D gene: NA
J gene: TRBJ2-5
CDR3 DNA: TGTGCCAGCAGTTCCGGAACGCCGGAGACCCAGTACTTC
CDR3 protein: CASSSGTPETQYF

clone size: NA
V gene: TRBV12-3/TRBV12-4
D gene: TRBD1
J gene: TRBJ2-3
CDR3 DNA: TGTGCCAGCAGCTCGACAGGGGGCCACACAGATACGCAGTATTTT
CDR3 protein: CASSSTGGHTDTQYF

clone size: many
V gene: TRBV19
D gene: NA
J gene: TRBJ2-5
CDR3 DNA: TGTGCCAGTAGTATAGATCTCGGACTCCAAGAGACCCAGTACTTC
CDR3 protein: CASSIDLGLQETQYF

clone size: few
V gene: TRBV3-1
D gene: TRBD2
J gene: TRBJ2-5
CDR3 DNA: TGTGCCAGCAGCCCCCTTACGGGAGGGATCCAAGAGACCCAGTACTTC
CDR3 protein: CASSPLTGGIQETQYF

clone size: many
V gene: TRBV2
D gene: NA
J gene: TRBJ2-5
CDR3 DNA: TGTGCCAGCAGTGAGGAGGAGGAGACCCAGTACTTC
CDR3 protein: CASSEEEETQYF